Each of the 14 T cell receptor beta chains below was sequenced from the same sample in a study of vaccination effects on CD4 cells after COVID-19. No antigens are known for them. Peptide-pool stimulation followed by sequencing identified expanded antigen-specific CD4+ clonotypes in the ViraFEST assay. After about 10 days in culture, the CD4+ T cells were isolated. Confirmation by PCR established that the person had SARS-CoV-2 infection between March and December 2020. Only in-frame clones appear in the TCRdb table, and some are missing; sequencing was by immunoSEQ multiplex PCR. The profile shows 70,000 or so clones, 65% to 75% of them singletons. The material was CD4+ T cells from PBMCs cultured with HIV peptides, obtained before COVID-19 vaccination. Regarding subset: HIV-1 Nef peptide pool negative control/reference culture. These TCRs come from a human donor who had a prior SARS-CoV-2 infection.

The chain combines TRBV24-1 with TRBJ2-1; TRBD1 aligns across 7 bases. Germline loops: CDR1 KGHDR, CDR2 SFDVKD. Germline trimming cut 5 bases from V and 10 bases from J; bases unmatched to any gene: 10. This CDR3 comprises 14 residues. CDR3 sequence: CATSVRETGWEQFF. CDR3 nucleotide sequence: TGTGCCACCAGTGTCCGAGAGACAGGGTGGGAGCAGTTCTTC.

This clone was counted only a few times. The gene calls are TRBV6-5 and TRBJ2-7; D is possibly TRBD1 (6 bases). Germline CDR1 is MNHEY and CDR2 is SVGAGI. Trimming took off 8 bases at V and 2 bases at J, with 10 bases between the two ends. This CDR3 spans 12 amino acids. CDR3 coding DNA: TGTGCCAGCTCCAGGGACACCTACGAGCAGTACTTC. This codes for CASSRDTYEQYF.

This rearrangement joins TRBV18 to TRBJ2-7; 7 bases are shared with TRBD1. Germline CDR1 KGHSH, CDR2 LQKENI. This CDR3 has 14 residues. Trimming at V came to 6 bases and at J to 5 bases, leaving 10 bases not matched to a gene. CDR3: CASSKDREVDEQYF. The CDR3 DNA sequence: TGTGCCAGCTCCAAAGACAGGGAAGTTGACGAGCAGTACTTC.

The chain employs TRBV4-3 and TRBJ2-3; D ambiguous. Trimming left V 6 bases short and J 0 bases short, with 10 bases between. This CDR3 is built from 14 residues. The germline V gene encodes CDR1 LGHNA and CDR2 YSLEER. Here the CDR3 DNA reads TGCGCCAGCAGAAGCCAAATAAGCACAGATACGCAGTATTTT. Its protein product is CASRSQISTDTQYF.

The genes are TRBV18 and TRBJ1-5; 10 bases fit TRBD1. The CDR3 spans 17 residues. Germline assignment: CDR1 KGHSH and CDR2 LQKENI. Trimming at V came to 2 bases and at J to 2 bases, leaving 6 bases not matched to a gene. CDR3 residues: CASSPKGTGVGNQPQHF. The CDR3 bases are TGTGCCAGCTCACCAAAAGGGACAGGGGTGGGCAATCAGCCCCAGCATTTT.

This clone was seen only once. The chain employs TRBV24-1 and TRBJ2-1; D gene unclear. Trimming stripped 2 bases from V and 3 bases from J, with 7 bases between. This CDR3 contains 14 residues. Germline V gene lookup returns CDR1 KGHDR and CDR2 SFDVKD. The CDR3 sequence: CATSDSRLYNEQFF. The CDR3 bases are TGTGCCACCAGTGATTCACGCCTCTACAATGAGCAGTTCTTC.

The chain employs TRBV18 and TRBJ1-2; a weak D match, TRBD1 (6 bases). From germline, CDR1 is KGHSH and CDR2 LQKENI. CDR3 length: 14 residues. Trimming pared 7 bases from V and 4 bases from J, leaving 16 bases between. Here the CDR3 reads CASLGTNGGYGYTF. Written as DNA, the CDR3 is TGTGCCAGCTTGGGGACAAATGGGGGCTATGGCTACACCTTC.

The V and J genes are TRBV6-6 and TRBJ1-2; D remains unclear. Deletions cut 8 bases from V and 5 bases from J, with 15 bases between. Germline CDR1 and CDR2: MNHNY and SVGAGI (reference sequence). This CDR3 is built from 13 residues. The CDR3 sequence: CASLTPQVYGYTF. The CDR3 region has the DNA TGTGCCAGCCTGACCCCTCAGGTTTATGGCTACACCTTC.

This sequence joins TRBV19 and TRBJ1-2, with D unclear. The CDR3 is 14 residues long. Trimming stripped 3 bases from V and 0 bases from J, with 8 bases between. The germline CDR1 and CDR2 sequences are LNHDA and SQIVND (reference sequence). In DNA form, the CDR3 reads TGTGCCAGTAGTATCGGTTTAGCTAACTATGGCTACACCTTC. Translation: CASSIGLANYGYTF.

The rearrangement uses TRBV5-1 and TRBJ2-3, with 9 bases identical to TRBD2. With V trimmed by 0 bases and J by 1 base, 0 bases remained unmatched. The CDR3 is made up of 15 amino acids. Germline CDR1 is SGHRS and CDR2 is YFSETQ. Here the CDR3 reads CASSLEREGTDTQYF. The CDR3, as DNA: TGCGCCAGCAGCTTGGAGCGGGAGGGCACAGATACGCAGTATTTT.

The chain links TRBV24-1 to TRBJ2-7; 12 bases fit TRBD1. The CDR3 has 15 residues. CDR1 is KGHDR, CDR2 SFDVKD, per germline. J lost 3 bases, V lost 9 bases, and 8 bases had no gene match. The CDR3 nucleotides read TGTGCCACCGCAGCCCGGGACAGGGGGCTCTACGAGCAGTACTTC. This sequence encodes CATAARDRGLYEQYF.

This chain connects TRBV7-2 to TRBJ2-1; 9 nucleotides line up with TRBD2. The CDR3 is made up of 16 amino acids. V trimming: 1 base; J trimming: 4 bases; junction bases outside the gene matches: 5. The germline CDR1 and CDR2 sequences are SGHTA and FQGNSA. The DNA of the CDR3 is TGTGCCAGCAGCTTAGGCGGGGGGGCGAGATACAATGAGCAGTTCTTC. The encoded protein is CASSLGGGARYNEQFF.

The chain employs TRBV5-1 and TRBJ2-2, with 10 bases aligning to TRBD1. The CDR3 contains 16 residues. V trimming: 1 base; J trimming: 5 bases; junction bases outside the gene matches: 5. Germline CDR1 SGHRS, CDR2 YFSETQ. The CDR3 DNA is TGCGCCAGCAGCTTGACGGGACAGGGGAGAACCGGGGAGCTGTTTTTT. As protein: CASSLTGQGRTGELFF.

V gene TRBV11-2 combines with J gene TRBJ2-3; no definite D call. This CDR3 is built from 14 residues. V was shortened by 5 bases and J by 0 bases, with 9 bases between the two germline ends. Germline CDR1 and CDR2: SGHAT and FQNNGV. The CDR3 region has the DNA TGTGCCAGCAGCACGGTCACTAGCACAGATACGCAGTATTTT. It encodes CASSTVTSTDTQYF.